Here is one T cell receptor beta chain with its context. What it recognizes is unknown. CDR1 is ENHRY, CDR2 SYGVKD, per germline. The V segment lost 4 bases and the J segment 5 bases; nucleotides outside the gene matches: 13. This CDR3 is 16 amino acids long. This record belongs to a study of T-cell reconstitution after alpha-beta-depleted transplantation in children. Study findings and constraints: After transplant, at about two months, alpha-beta T cells were reportedly derived from several hundred expanded graft clones. T-cell numbers and diversity, one year after transplant, stemmed largely from T cells that were newly produced.

Preparation of the TCRbeta library involved a method that used unique molecular identifiers. TCRdb analysed the PCR reads with MiXCR anew, one entry per CDR3 protein. In the table there are about 830,000 distinct CDR3 sequences, roughly 15% of which are singletons. The sequencing here drew on PBMCs, mostly from graft donor cells, taken 360 days after TCRalphabeta/CD19-depleted stem cell transplant. This clonotype was obtained from a male patient younger than 18 who had a stem cell transplant for acute lymphoblastic leukemia, so the T cells may come from the graft donor. The V and J genes are TRBV10-3 and TRBJ2-7; 8 bases line up with TRBD2. CDR3 nucleotide sequence: TGTGCCATCAGTGGAAATAGCGGGAAGCCCCGGAACGAGCAGTACTTC. Its protein is CAISGNSGKPRNEQYF.